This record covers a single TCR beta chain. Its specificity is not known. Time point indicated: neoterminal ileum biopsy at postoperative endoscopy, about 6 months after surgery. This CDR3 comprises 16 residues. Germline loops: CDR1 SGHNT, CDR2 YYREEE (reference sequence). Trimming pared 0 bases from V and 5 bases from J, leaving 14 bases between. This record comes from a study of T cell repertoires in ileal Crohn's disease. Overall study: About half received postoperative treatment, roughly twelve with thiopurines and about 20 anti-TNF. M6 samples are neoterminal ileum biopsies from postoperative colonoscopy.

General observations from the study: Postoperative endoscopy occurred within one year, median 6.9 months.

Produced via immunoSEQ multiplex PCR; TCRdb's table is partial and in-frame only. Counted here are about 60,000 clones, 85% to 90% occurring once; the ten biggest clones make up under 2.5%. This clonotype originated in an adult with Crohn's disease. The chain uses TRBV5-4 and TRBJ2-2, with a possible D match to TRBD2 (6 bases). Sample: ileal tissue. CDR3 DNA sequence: TGTGCCAGCAGCTTGGCCGGTTCAGGGAGGACCGGGGAGCTGTTTTTT. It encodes CASSLAGSGRTGELFF.